The clone carrying this T cell receptor (beta chain) was observed a few times. Its antigen is not known. These data come from a study of vaccination and CD4 T cells after COVID-19. Looking at the study overall: The convalescents comprised six males and four females, two of them Hispanic. Median draw time for post-COVID samples was 90 to 130 days post-diagnosis (range 35 to 161). Post-vaccine sample collection happened at a median of 72 days after dose two, ranging 14 to 241.

Study results and limitations: In median terms, SARS-CoV-2-reactive clonotypes went from approximately 21 to 38, a nonsignificant rise.

Germline V gene data show CDR1 as SGHTA and CDR2 as FQGNSA. The CDR3 runs 15 residues. V was cut by 1 base and J by 3 bases, with 12 bases left in between. Treatment here: roughly 10-day PBMC culture with coronavirus spike peptide pools or control peptides (ViraFEST assay). Scientists ran DNA taken from cultured CD4+ T cells through the Oncomine TCR Beta short-read assay for sequencing. Each CDR3 protein is one row after TCRdb ran MiXCR on the PCR reads. The sample comprises almost 20,000 distinct CDR3 sequences, around 80% of which are singletons, and about a sixth rests with the top ten. The material was CD4+ T cells from blood, cultured in vitro, obtained after SARS-CoV-2 vaccination. The TCR comes from a human donor who received a COVID-19 vaccine. This chain connects TRBV7-2 to TRBJ1-2; a weak D match, TRBD1 (5 bases). DNA of the CDR3: TGTGCCAGCAGCTTAGTCAGAGGGGAGTACTATGGCTACACCTTC. It translates to CASSLVRGEYYGYTF.